The 30 T cell receptor beta chains listed next were all sequenced from one sample in a study of T cell repertoires in cytomegalovirus infection. TCRdb used MiXCR to reprocess the reads, holding one entry per CDR3 protein. This sample carries about 490,000 distinct CDR3 sequences, 11% of them seen once, and the ten largest clones take about a tenth. The specimen sequenced was PBMCs. The receptor set was obtained from a human donor in good health (CMV status not recorded). Some clones in this sample may be carry-over from other donors' samples.

The sample holds many counts of this clonotype. This chain connects TRBV28 to TRBJ2-2; the match to TRBD2 covers 7 bases. V trimming: 4 bases; J trimming: 1 base; junction bases outside the gene matches: 9. The CDR3 runs to 17 residues. CDR1 is MDHEN and CDR2 is SYDVKM in the germline V gene. This chain's CDR3 is CASSSSGPGQNTGELFF. CDR3 nucleotides: TGTGCCAGCAGTTCTAGCGGACCCGGTCAGAACACCGGGGAGCTGTTTTTT.

This clonotype appeared a few times. The chain recombines TRBV19 with TRBJ1-1, with D unresolved. Trimming removed 4 bases from V and 5 bases from J, with 17 bases in between. This CDR3 region has 15 residues. Looked up from germline, CDR1 is LNHDA and CDR2 is SQIVND (reference sequence). The CDR3 protein is CASSKSWGGGTEAFF. The CDR3 nucleotides read TGTGCCAGTAGTAAGTCCTGGGGAGGTGGGACTGAAGCTTTCTTT.

This clonotype was observed at least ten times. V usage is TRBV7-6 and J usage is TRBJ1-1; perhaps TRBD1 as D (5 bases). Trimming cost V 5 bases and J 11 bases, with 24 bases left between them. Germline V lookup: CDR1 SGHVS, CDR2 FNYEAQ. The CDR3 has 15 residues. As DNA, the CDR3 is TGTGCCAGCAGCCCCGCCTTGACAGATGCCCCGGAGGCTTTCTTT. Residues: CASSPALTDAPEAFF. The full variable domain, with the rest looked up from reference TRBV7-6 and TRBJ1-1, is GAGVSQSPRYKVTKRGQDVALRCDPISGHVSLYWYRQALGQGPEFLTYFNYEAQQDKSGLPNDRFSAERPEGSISTLTIQRTEQRDSAMYRCASSPALTDAPEAFFGQGTRLTVV.

This clonotype has ten or more counts. The chain employs TRBV15 and TRBJ2-5; 14 positions agree with TRBD2. CDR1 and CDR2 (germline): LNHNV, YYDKDF (reference sequence). V lost 5 bases and J lost 5; bases outside the gene matches: 7. The CDR3 is made up of 16 amino acids. CDR3 sequence (DNA): TGTGCCACCAGCCCGCGACTAGCGGGAGGGGAGGAGACCCAGTACTTC. It translates to CATSPRLAGGEETQYF.

The J gene is TRBJ1-2, the V gene TRBV7-9; D is unclear. Germline-derived CDR1 and CDR2 are SEHNR and FQNEAQ (reference sequence). V shed 8 bases and J shed 3 bases, with 10 bases lying between them. The CDR3 has 12 residues. CDR3 in DNA: TGTGCCAGCTCAGCCTCGGACTATGGCTACACCTTC. This encodes CASSASDYGYTF.

A note on this clonotype: A much larger clone differs by one base, so this may be a read error. CDR3 in DNA: TGTGCCATCGGTCAATCACGGGACCACCAAGAGACCCAGTACTTC. Translation gives CAIGQSRDHQETQYF. This sequence joins TRBV10-3 and TRBJ2-5; either TRBD1 or TRBD2 may fit D (5 bases each). V lost 8 bases and J lost 0, with 16 bases in between. This CDR3 has 15 amino acids. CDR1 is ENHRY, CDR2 SYGVKD, per germline.

This chain links TRBV5-6 with TRBJ2-3; D is undetermined. The CDR3 consists of 16 residues. The V end was cut by 0 bases, the J end by 0 bases, with 11 bases between. CDR1 SGHDT and CDR2 YYEEEE come from the germline V gene. CDR3 amino acids: CASSLVRGSSTDTQYF. In nucleotides, the CDR3 is TGTGCCAGCAGCTTGGTGCGTGGCTCTAGCACAGATACGCAGTATTTT. Variable domain in full (rest from reference TRBV5-6 and TRBJ2-3): DAGVTQSPTHLIKTRGQQVTLRCSPKSGHDTVSWYQQALGQGPQFIFQYYEEEERQRGNFPDRFSGHQFPNYSSELNVNALLLGDSALYLCASSLVRGSSTDTQYFGPGTRLTVL.

This clonotype came up many times. Germline is not matched at one junction end, which may reflect a read error. CDR3 residues: CASSLGGQGNQPQHF. The DNA for the CDR3 is TGTGCCAGCAGTTTAGGGGGACAGGGCAATCAGCCCCAGCATTTT. The chain recombines TRBV5-1 with TRBJ1-5; TRBD1 matches at 8 bases. The CDR3 loop spans 15 amino acids. Germline V gives CDR1 SGHRS, CDR2 YFSETQ. Together with reference TRBV5-1 and TRBJ1-5, the CDR3 gives the full variable domain: KAGVTQTPRYLIKTRGQQVTLSCSPISGHRSVSWYQQTPGQGLQFLFEYFSETQRNKGNFPGRFSGRQFSNSRSEMNVSTLELGDSALYLCASSLGGQGNQPQHFGDGTRLSIL.

This clonotype was detected a few times. V usage is TRBV20-1 and J usage is TRBJ2-2; D possibly matches TRBD1 or TRBD2 (8 bases each). Germline V gene sequence: CDR1 DFQATT, CDR2 SNEGSKA (reference sequence). This CDR3 region has 16 residues. V dropped 6 bases and J dropped 9 bases, with 26 bases sitting between them. CDR3 DNA sequence: TGCAGTGCCGGGGGGGGGTCTGTGACAGGGGATAGGGAGCTGTTTTTT. It yields the protein CSAGGGSVTGDRELFF.

This clonotype has at least ten counts. The rearrangement uses TRBV12-3 or TRBV12-4 and TRBJ1-1; D remains unclear. The CDR3 loop spans 13 amino acids. The germline V and J ends were trimmed by 2 bases and 6 bases, with 10 bases remaining between them. The DNA for the CDR3 is TGTGCCAGCAGTTTAATCACACGCCCTGAAGCTTTCTTT. This translates into CASSLITRPEAFF.

J is TRBJ2-1 and V is TRBV5-4, with TRBD2 matching 7 bases. Unmatched junction bases numbered 4, after V lost 1 base and J lost 3 bases. The CDR3 sequence is 15 residues long. CDR1 is SGHNT, CDR2 YYREEE, per germline (reference sequence). The DNA of the CDR3 is TGTGCCAGCAGCTTGCGACGGGAGGACTACAATGAGCAGTTCTTC. Translation gives CASSLRREDYNEQFF.

This clonotype came up many times. The genes are TRBV10-3 and TRBJ1-2; no reliable D call. The CDR3 totals 13 residues. Trimming stripped 0 bases from V and 4 bases from J, with 6 bases between. Germline V gives CDR1 ENHRY, CDR2 SYGVKD. The CDR3 sequence: CAISESPVYGYTF. In DNA form, the CDR3 reads TGTGCCATCAGTGAGTCGCCAGTCTATGGCTACACCTTC.

This clonotype was recorded at least ten times. The V gene is TRBV5-6, the J gene TRBJ2-3; a weak D match, TRBD1 (7 bases). With 4 bases removed from V and 4 bases from J, the gap between germline ends came to 22 bases. The CDR3 is made up of 17 amino acids. Germline lookup yields CDR1 SGHDT and CDR2 YYEEEE. The CDR3 here is CASSKGPGQREADTQYF. For the CDR3, the DNA is TGTGCCAGCAGCAAAGGGCCGGGACAGAGGGAGGCAGATACGCAGTATTTT. Filled out from reference TRBV5-6 and TRBJ2-3, the complete variable domain reads DAGVTQSPTHLIKTRGQQVTLRCSPKSGHDTVSWYQQALGQGPQFIFQYYEEEERQRGNFPDRFSGHQFPNYSSELNVNALLLGDSALYLCASSKGPGQREADTQYFGPGTRLTVL.

Note on this clonotype: A much larger clone lies one base from this, so it may be a read error. The J gene is TRBJ2-2, the V gene TRBV7-3; D is uncertain. The V gene lost 3 bases and the J gene lost 4 bases, with 6 bases spanning the gap. The CDR3 totals 13 residues. CDR1 and CDR2 (germline): SGHTA, FQGTGA. The CDR3 protein is CASSFDRTGELFF. The CDR3, as DNA: TGTGCCAGCAGCTTCGACCGCACCGGGGAGCTGTTTTTT.

This clonotype was observed many times. The V call is TRBV19, the J call TRBJ1-1; D is uncertain. Trimming took 3 bases from V and 0 from J, leaving 11 bases between them. This CDR3 has 15 residues. Germline-derived CDR1 and CDR2 are LNHDA and SQIVND (reference sequence). The CDR3 here is CASSIRTGMNTEAFF. CDR3 DNA: TGTGCCAGTAGTATCCGGACGGGGATGAACACTGAAGCTTTCTTT.

This clonotype was observed a few times. The chain couples TRBV24-1 to TRBJ1-5; D may be TRBD1 (6 bases). Germline CDR1 and CDR2: KGHDR and SFDVKD. There are 13 residues in the CDR3. The V end lost 5 bases, the J end lost 4 bases, and 8 bases lay between the germline ends. The CDR3 here is CATSVTGNQPQHF. DNA for the CDR3: TGTGCCACCAGTGTTACAGGGAATCAGCCCCAGCATTTT.

The CDR3 is CSASQGGGTTEAFF. CDR3 nucleotide sequence: TGCAGTGCTAGTCAGGGCGGTGGGACCACTGAAGCTTTCTTT. The chain recombines TRBV20-1 with TRBJ1-1; D might be TRBD1 (5 bases). CDR1 and CDR2 (germline): DFQATT, SNEGSKA (reference sequence). This CDR3 contains 14 residues. V dropped 3 bases and J dropped 4 bases, with 15 bases sitting between them.

This clonotype was seen a handful of times. V and J are TRBV19 and TRBJ1-6; 10 bases map to TRBD1. Trimming removed 6 bases from V and 0 bases from J; junction bases left unmatched: 14. The CDR3 consists of 20 residues. The germline CDR1 and CDR2 sequences are LNHDA and SQIVND (reference sequence). The CDR3 region is CASRRVSWTGGSSYNSPLHF. The CDR3 nucleotides are TGTGCCAGTAGACGCGTTTCCTGGACAGGGGGGAGCTCCTATAATTCACCCCTCCACTTT.

This clonotype was detected ten times or more. The chain joins TRBV20-1 to TRBJ2-5; 8 bases are shared with TRBD1. Germline values: CDR1 DFQATT, CDR2 SNEGSKA (reference sequence). The CDR3 contains 14 residues. Losses at the gene ends were 0 bases for V and 2 bases for J; bases not matched to a gene: 2. The CDR3 sequence: CSAREGTGQETQYF. CDR3 sequence (DNA): TGCAGTGCTAGAGAAGGGACAGGTCAAGAGACCCAGTACTTC.

This clonotype was recorded at least ten times. This chain links TRBV7-2 with TRBJ1-4; tentative D call: TRBD1 (5 bases). Germline CDR1 reads SGHTA; CDR2 reads FQGNSA. CDR3 length equals 16 residues. Trimming took off 1 base at V and 10 bases at J, with 19 bases between the two ends. This chain's CDR3 is CASSLGESGVYGKLFF. CDR3 in DNA: TGTGCCAGCAGCTTAGGAGAGTCGGGGGTTTACGGAAAACTGTTTTTT.

Many counts were recorded for this clonotype. For the CDR3, the DNA is TGTGCCAGCTCATCCTCCCCGGATGTGGAGACCCAGTACTTC. This encodes CASSSSPDVETQYF. The chain uses TRBV18 and TRBJ2-5, with D uncertain. CDR3 length equals 14 residues. Trimming took 5 bases from V and 5 from J, leaving 15 bases between them. From germline, CDR1 is KGHSH and CDR2 LQKENI.

On this clonotype: A much larger clone is a single base away; this may be a read error. The genes are TRBV19 and TRBJ1-6; D is ambiguous. Germline CDR1 reads LNHDA; CDR2 reads SQIVND (reference sequence). The CDR3 spans 15 residues. V lost 6 bases to trimming and J lost 4 bases, with 13 bases between them. The CDR3 sequence: CASRPSGGYNSPLHF. The DNA for the CDR3 is TGTGCCAGTAGACCCTCCGGCGGATATAATTCACCCCTCCACTTT.

Remarks on this clonotype: Compared with germline, one end of the junction differs, possibly owing to a read error. The chain recombines TRBV28 with TRBJ2-7; 10 nucleotides line up with TRBD1. Germline CDR1 is MDHEN and CDR2 is SYDVKM. This CDR3 is built from 15 residues. CDR3 amino acids: CASSTYPGQGTRPIF. The CDR3 region has the DNA TGTGCCAGCAGTACCTATCCGGGACAGGGGACGCGCCCCATCTTC.

This rearrangement joins TRBV29-1 to TRBJ2-7; D gene ambiguous. V was cut by 5 bases and J by 3 bases, with 17 bases left in between. The CDR3 is 14 residues long. From germline, CDR1 is SQVTM and CDR2 ANQGSEA. The CDR3 spells CSVSTSVSFYEQYF. CDR3 nucleotides: TGCAGCGTTTCAACATCGGTATCCTTCTACGAGCAGTACTTC.

This clonotype was found a few times. This chain joins TRBV5-1 and TRBJ2-2; 11 nucleotides agree with TRBD2. The CDR3 is 17 amino acids. J gave up 1 base and V 3 bases, and 5 bases lay outside the gene matches. Germline-derived CDR1 and CDR2 are SGHRS and YFSETQ. CDR3 DNA: TGCGCCAGCAGCTGGGCCACTAGCGGGAGGAACACCGGGGAGCTGTTTTTT. As protein: CASSWATSGRNTGELFF.

The V and J genes are TRBV12-3 or TRBV12-4 and TRBJ2-2; the D gene is possibly TRBD1 (6 bases). V lost 1 base, J lost 6 bases, and 9 bases lay in between. The CDR3 covers 14 residues. For the CDR3, the DNA is TGTGCCAGCAGTTTAGGCAGGGGTTCCGGGGAGCTGTTTTTT. Encoded protein: CASSLGRGSGELFF.

The table lists this clonotype with a few counts. CDR3 region: CASSLTSGRALINEQFF. CDR3 bases: TGTGCCAGCAGCTTAACTAGCGGGAGGGCCCTCATCAATGAGCAGTTCTTC. This chain connects TRBV7-3 to TRBJ2-1; 11 bases map to TRBD2. This CDR3 has 17 amino acids. Germline CDR1 reads SGHTA; CDR2 reads FQGTGA. J lost 6 bases, V lost 0 bases, and 7 bases had no gene match.

Comment on this clonotype: It may be a read error: a sequence one base away is much more abundant. As DNA, the CDR3 is TGTGCCAGCAGCCCGGCGACAGCGCCAACCTACAATGAGCAGTTCTTC. It yields the protein CASSPATAPTYNEQFF. V usage is TRBV7-6 and J usage is TRBJ2-1, with D possibly matching TRBD1 (5 bases). Germline CDR1 reads SGHVS; CDR2 reads FNYEAQ. Deletions cut 5 bases from V and 2 bases from J, with 16 bases between. This CDR3 spans 16 amino acids.

This clonotype was found once. The rearrangement joins TRBV19 to TRBJ2-1; 9 nucleotides agree with TRBD1. The J segment lost 15 bases and the V segment lost 4 bases, leaving 10 bases of the junction unmatched. Germline loops: CDR1 LNHDA, CDR2 SQIVND (reference sequence). The CDR3 has 13 amino acids. The CDR3 nucleotides are TGTGCCAGTAGTACGGGGACAGGGCAGAAGCGGTTCTTC. Protein: CASSTGTGQKRFF.

In this sample, this clonotype turned up once. The CDR3 nucleotides are TGTGCCAGCAGTACCTACTTAAGAACCTACAATGAGCAGTTCTTC. This sequence encodes CASSTYLRTYNEQFF. The V and J genes are TRBV6-6 and TRBJ2-1; D uncertain. In germline, CDR1 is MNHNY, CDR2 SVGAGI (reference sequence). V shed 5 bases and J shed 2 bases, with 13 bases lying between them. The CDR3 spans 15 residues.